The 9 T cell receptor beta chains reported below all come from one sample, sequenced in a study of T-cell memory formation after mild COVID-19. Using its own MiXCR run on the 5' RACE reads, TCRdb lists one record per CDR3 protein. Of almost 550,000 distinct CDR3 sequences in the sample, 20% were seen once. The specimen sequenced was PBMCs or a T cell subset sorted from them (not recorded which). The receptors stem from an adult woman who had mild COVID-19 (a few samples of this study predate the infection). Cell type and time point are not known.

J is TRBJ2-5 and V is TRBV7-8, with D possibly matching TRBD1 (6 bases). Germline V lookup: CDR1 SGHVS, CDR2 FQNEAQ. V lost 2 bases, J lost 5 bases, and 18 bases lay in between. The CDR3 loop spans 16 amino acids. CDR3 sequence: CASSLRGSQGSETQYF. DNA of the CDR3: TGTGCCAGCAGCTTAAGAGGCTCCCAGGGGTCGGAGACCCAGTACTTC.

This clonotype occurred a few times. The rearrangement uses TRBV4-1 and TRBJ1-1, with D possibly being TRBD1 (6 bases). Germline V gene data show CDR1 as MGHRA and CDR2 as YSYEKL. V was shortened by 4 bases and J by 0 bases, with 12 bases between the two germline ends. CDR3 length: 15 residues. DNA for the CDR3: TGCGCCAGCAGCCCTCTACAGGGACTGAACACTGAAGCTTTCTTT. This gives the protein CASSPLQGLNTEAFF.

The table lists this clonotype with a few counts. This chain uses TRBV29-1 with TRBJ2-5; 7 nucleotides align to TRBD2. From germline, CDR1 is SQVTM and CDR2 ANQGSEA. CDR3 length: 16 residues. The ends lost 3 bases at V and 2 bases at J; junction bases unmatched: 12. CDR3 residues: CSVDLPGGRAQETQYF. DNA for the CDR3: TGCAGCGTTGATCTCCCTGGGGGGAGGGCTCAAGAGACCCAGTACTTC. The full variable domain, with the rest looked up from reference TRBV29-1 and TRBJ2-5, is SAVISQKPSRDICQRGTSLTIQCQVDSQVTMMFWYRQQPGQSLTLIATANQGSEATYESGFVIDKFPISRPNLTFSTLTVSNMSPEDSSIYLCSVDLPGGRAQETQYFGPGTRLLVL.

In its sample, this clonotype was seen a few times. The chain links TRBV12-3 or TRBV12-4 to TRBJ1-1, with no clear D. The CDR3 has 12 amino acids. Trimming cost V 6 bases and J 0 bases, with 5 bases left between them. The CDR3 DNA reads TGTGCCAGCAGACCGATGAACACTGAAGCTTTCTTT. Translation: CASRPMNTEAFF.

This clonotype was counted at least ten times. The chain is built from TRBV11-2 and TRBJ2-3; tentative D call: TRBD1 (6 bases). V lost 6 bases to trimming and J lost 2 bases, with 15 bases between them. Germline V gene lookup returns CDR1 SGHAT and CDR2 FQNNGV. The CDR3 contains 15 residues. The CDR3: CASSRAGTNTDTQYF. The CDR3 DNA reads TGTGCCAGCAGTCGAGCAGGGACAAACACAGATACGCAGTATTTT.

This clonotype was picked up a small number of times. The chain employs TRBV12-3 or TRBV12-4 and TRBJ2-7; D perhaps matches TRBD1 (6 bases). V was shortened by 5 bases and J by 2 bases, with 16 bases between the two germline ends. There are 15 residues in the CDR3. The CDR3 DNA sequence: TGTGCCAGCAGTCGGCAGGGGCTGTACGCCTACGAGCAGTACTTC. Protein product: CASSRQGLYAYEQYF.

The V gene is TRBV5-1, the J gene TRBJ2-2; tentatively, D is TRBD1 (6 bases). CDR1 SGHRS and CDR2 YFSETQ come from the germline V gene. V was shortened by 3 bases and J by 4 bases, with 22 bases between the two germline ends. This CDR3 has 18 residues. The CDR3 DNA is TGCGCCAGCAGCTCCGGCCCAAACAGGGACATAGGCACCGGGGAGCTGTTTTTT. It specifies CASSSGPNRDIGTGELFF.

This clonotype was recorded many times. The chain joins TRBV7-7 to TRBJ2-3; D is perhaps TRBD2 (6 bases). Trimming took 5 bases from V and 5 from J, leaving 14 bases between them. Germline CDR1 is SSHAT and CDR2 is FNYEAQ (reference sequence). CDR3 length: 14 residues. This CDR3 is CASSLSPGGDTQYF. Written as DNA, the CDR3 is TGTGCCAGCAGCCTTAGCCCCGGGGGAGATACGCAGTATTTT.

This clonotype was detected many times. The V and J genes are TRBV5-6 and TRBJ2-7; D is ambiguous. The germline V gene has CDR1 SGHDT and CDR2 YYEEEE. V lost 2 bases and J lost 0, with 6 bases in between. This CDR3 comprises 13 residues. The CDR3 region has the DNA TGTGCCAGCAGCTTCGACCTCTCCTACGAGCAGTACTTC. Amino acids: CASSFDLSYEQYF.